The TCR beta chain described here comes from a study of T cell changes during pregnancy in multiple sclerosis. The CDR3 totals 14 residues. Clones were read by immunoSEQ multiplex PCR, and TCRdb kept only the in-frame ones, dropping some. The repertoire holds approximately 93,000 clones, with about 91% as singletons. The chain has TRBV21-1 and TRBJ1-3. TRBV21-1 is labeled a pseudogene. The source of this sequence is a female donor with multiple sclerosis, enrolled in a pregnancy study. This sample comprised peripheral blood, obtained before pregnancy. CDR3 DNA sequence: TGTGCCAGCAGCAAAGGAGGAGGGGGAAACACCATATATTTT. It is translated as CASSKGGGGNTIYF.